The 15 T cell receptor beta chains below all came from one sample that was sequenced in a study of blood T cells in healthy people across ages (dated by TCRdb to between 2015 and 2016). The library was prepared using 5' RACE. The instrument given in TCRdb is Illumina HiSeq 2500. The second PCR ran for about 7 to 11 cycles and used a J-beta primer mix along with a sample-barcoded 5' primer. In-frame beta chains were kept once TCRdb had trimmed the public reads at Q25 with fastp and called clones with MiXCR. Each entry is one CDR3 protein sequence, shown with its most common DNA and genes. The sample includes approximately 960,000 distinct CDR3 sequences, with 25% to 35% observed a single time. The leading ten clones occupy 10% of the sample. These data also featured in a second study, about T cells of mothers and their children.

Sequenced material: blood. The receptors originated from a woman between 35 and 50 years old in good health.

This clonotype showed up just a few times. For the CDR3, the DNA is TGTGCCAGCAGTTTGGGGGCCCCCCCAGCCCAGCATTTT. It encodes CASSLGAPPAQHF. The chain uses TRBV12-3 or TRBV12-4 and TRBJ1-5; a weak D match, TRBD1 (6 bases). With 3 bases removed from V and 11 bases from J, the gap between germline ends came to 14 bases. This CDR3 region has 13 residues.

On this clonotype: The junction shows a germline mismatch at one end, possibly a read error. The CDR3 is CASSQDLGTATEALF. The DNA of the CDR3 is TGTGCCAGCAGCCAAGATCTAGGGACAGCGACTGAAGCTTTATTT. The J gene is TRBJ1-1, the V gene TRBV14; 7 bases agree with TRBD1. There are 15 residues in the CDR3. Germline values: CDR1 SGHDN, CDR2 FVKESK.

V usage is TRBV15 and J usage is TRBJ2-3; no firm D call. Looked up from germline, CDR1 is LNHNV and CDR2 is YYDKDF (reference sequence). Trimming stripped 1 base from V and 7 bases from J, with 6 bases between. The CDR3 is 12 residues long. CDR3 residues: CATSRVAHTQYF. The CDR3 region has the DNA TGTGCCACCAGCAGAGTAGCTCATACGCAGTATTTT.

This clonotype was seen more than once but under ten times. This chain links TRBV6-1 with TRBJ2-3, with 10 bases that match TRBD1. Germline values: CDR1 MNHNS, CDR2 SASEGT. This CDR3 region has 16 residues. Trimming took 2 bases from V and 10 from J; bases not matched to a gene: 12. The CDR3 loop reads CASSESPGQGYESQYF. The DNA of the CDR3 is TGTGCCAGCAGTGAATCCCCGGGACAGGGGTATGAATCGCAGTATTTT.

This rearrangement joins TRBV5-1 to TRBJ2-7; no firm D call. The CDR3 is 15 residues long. The germline gives CDR1 SGHRS, CDR2 YFSETQ. V lost 0 bases to trimming and J lost 5 bases, with 15 bases between them. The CDR3 reads CASSLEGRPWDEQYF. The DNA for the CDR3 is TGCGCCAGCAGCTTGGAAGGACGGCCCTGGGACGAGCAGTACTTC.

This clonotype appeared a few times. This sequence joins TRBV7-9 and TRBJ2-1; the D is unclear. The CDR3 is 12 amino acids. Trimming took 2 bases from V and 8 from J, leaving 7 bases between them. CDR1 SEHNR and CDR2 FQNEAQ come from the germline V gene (reference sequence). The DNA for the CDR3 is TGTGCCAGCAGCTTACAGGCGGATGAGCAGTTCTTC. This codes for CASSLQADEQFF.

This clonotype was seen ten or more times. V is TRBV4-1 and J is TRBJ2-7; perhaps TRBD1 as D (5 bases). The CDR3 totals 15 residues. V was trimmed by 3 bases and J by 2 bases, leaving 14 bases between them. Germline assignment: CDR1 MGHRA and CDR2 YSYEKL. Here the CDR3 reads CASSQKGPGTYEQYF. The CDR3 DNA reads TGCGCCAGCAGCCAGAAAGGTCCAGGGACCTACGAGCAGTACTTC.

About this clonotype: At one of its ends the junction is not consistent with the germline gene, which may arise from a read error. CDR3: CVSSAFDEGVGRYF. Written as DNA, the CDR3 is TGTGTCAGCAGTGCGTTTGATGAGGGGGTGGGTCGGTACTTC. This chain connects TRBV2 to TRBJ2-5; possible D gene TRBD1, 6 bases. The CDR3 runs to 14 residues. CDR1 and CDR2 from the germline V gene are SNHLY and FYNNEI.

The chain has TRBV7-3 and TRBJ2-3; 10 positions agree with TRBD1. The V gene's germline CDR1 is SGHTA and CDR2 FQGTGA. This CDR3 comprises 15 residues. Losses at the gene ends were 4 bases for V and 4 bases for J; bases not matched to a gene: 5. CDR3 DNA: TGTGCCAGCAGCTCCGACAGGGGGCAGGCAGATACGCAGTATTTT. Its protein is CASSSDRGQADTQYF.

The chain recombines TRBV28 with TRBJ2-1; 12 bases are a match to TRBD1. V lost 5 bases and J lost 9; bases outside the gene matches: 11. The CDR3 length is 16 residues. The V gene's germline CDR1 is MDHEN and CDR2 SYDVKM. CDR3 residues: CASSAPRDRGRSEQFF. The CDR3 DNA is TGTGCCAGCAGTGCACCCCGGGACAGGGGGCGAAGTGAGCAGTTCTTC. Full variable domain (remainder filled in from reference TRBV28 and TRBJ2-1): DVKVTQSSRYLVKRTGEKVFLECVQDMDHENMFWYRQDPGLGLRLIYFSYDVKMKEKGDIPEGYSVSREKKERFSLILESASTNQTSMYLCASSAPRDRGRSEQFFGPGTRLTVL.

In this sample, this clonotype turned up many times. The chain recombines TRBV6-6 with TRBJ2-6; possibly TRBD2 for D (5 bases). The CDR3 is made up of 18 amino acids. V lost 2 bases and J lost 0, with 14 bases in between. The germline gives CDR1 MNHNY, CDR2 SVGAGI (reference sequence). CDR3 DNA: TGTGCCAGCAGTTACCCGATCGCGGGTGTCTCTGGGGCCAACGTCCTGACTTTC. Translated, it gives CASSYPIAGVSGANVLTF.

The chain carries TRBV7-9 and TRBJ1-2, with 9 bases matching TRBD1. Germline V gene sequence: CDR1 SEHNR, CDR2 FQNEAQ (reference sequence). Trimming at V came to 6 bases and at J to 2 bases, leaving 10 bases not matched to a gene. This CDR3 has 16 amino acids. The CDR3 region has the DNA TGTGCCAGCAGGCCCGGGACAGGGATACTGAACTATGGCTACACCTTC. This gives the protein CASRPGTGILNYGYTF.

As regards this clonotype: The DNA is omitted, as the CDR3 cannot be located on it reliably, and the CDR3 follows TCRdb's listing. CDR3: CASSVGTGSKEGFF. This chain joins TRBV28 and TRBJ1-4; the table assigns TRBD1, which was not confirmed against the DNA. Including both end residues, the CDR3 is 14 amino acids long. Germline assignment: CDR1 MDHEN and CDR2 SYDVKM.

This clonotype has at least ten counts. The CDR3 DNA is TGTGCCAGCAGCCGCGACAGGTCCACCTACGAGCAGTACTTC. Translation: CASSRDRSTYEQYF. This chain links TRBV6-5 with TRBJ2-7, with D possibly being TRBD1 (6 bases). Germline V gene sequence: CDR1 MNHEY, CDR2 SVGAGI. Trimming cost V 6 bases and J 2 bases, with 14 bases left between them. The CDR3 is 14 residues long.

V gene TRBV12-3 or TRBV12-4 combines with J gene TRBJ1-4, with TRBD1 matching 7 bases. CDR3 size: 14 residues. Trimming took 5 bases from V and 7 from J; bases not matched to a gene: 7. This CDR3 is CASSETGPIEKLFF. Written as DNA, the CDR3 is TGTGCCAGCAGTGAGACAGGGCCAATTGAAAAACTGTTTTTT.